Listed below are T cell receptor beta chains from one sample, sequenced in a study of blood T cells in healthy people across ages. TCRdb ran MiXCR on the 5' RACE reads and lists one entry per CDR3 protein. Of 1.5 million to 2 million distinct CDR3 sequences in the sample, roughly two fifths were seen once. The material sequenced was blood. Source of these receptors: a human donor in good health. The CDR3 runs from the conserved cysteine through the conserved F or W. Each record gives: D gene, clone size, J gene, V gene, CDR3 protein, CDR3 DNA. D genes are given only for firm matches. Size values are once, few and many counts, or a class for expanded clones, and some rows have none.

d_gene: TRBD2; abundance: .; j_gene: TRBJ2-1; v_gene: TRBV28; CDR3aa: CASSLTGTSGGLRYNEQFF; CDR3nt: TGTGCCAGCAGTTTAACCGGGACTAGCGGGGGACTACGCTACAATGAGCAGTTCTTC
d_gene: .; abundance: few; j_gene: TRBJ1-4; v_gene: TRBV9; CDR3aa: CASSPTGTSNEKLFF; CDR3nt: TGTGCCAGCAGCCCCACCGGGACTTCGAATGAAAAACTGTTTTTT
d_gene: TRBD1; abundance: once; j_gene: TRBJ2-3; v_gene: TRBV15; CDR3aa: CAASSPIRGTDTQYF; CDR3nt: TGTGCCGCCAGCAGCCCCATCAGGGGGACAGATACACAGTATTTT
d_gene: .; abundance: .; j_gene: TRBJ1-1; v_gene: TRBV6-5; CDR3aa: CASSLGGAAGTEAFF; CDR3nt: TGTGCCAGCAGTTTGGGGGGGGCGGCGGGGACTGAAGCTTTCTTT
d_gene: .; abundance: .; j_gene: TRBJ2-5; v_gene: TRBV7-6; CDR3aa: CASSLDFLNSLHQETQYF; CDR3nt: TGTGCCAGCAGCTTAGACTTTCTTAACAGTTTACATCAAGAGACCCAGTACTTC
d_gene: .; abundance: few; j_gene: TRBJ1-4; v_gene: TRBV6-6; CDR3aa: CASSYWIRGEKLFF; CDR3nt: TGTGCCAGCAGTTACTGGATCAGGGGTGAAAAACTGTTTTTT
d_gene: TRBD1; abundance: .; j_gene: TRBJ2-5; v_gene: TRBV7-2; CDR3aa: CASSFGQVPWETQYF; CDR3nt: TGTGCCAGCAGCTTCGGACAGGTTCCTTGGGAGACCCAGTACTTC
d_gene: TRBD2; abundance: .; j_gene: TRBJ2-1; v_gene: TRBV7-2; CDR3aa: CASRPGLVDNEQFF; CDR3nt: TGTGCCAGCAGGCCGGGACTAGTGGATAATGAGCAGTTCTTC
d_gene: .; abundance: few; j_gene: TRBJ2-3; v_gene: TRBV5-1; CDR3aa: CASSLEARLGTDTQYF; CDR3nt: TGCGCCAGCAGCTTGGAAGCGCGCCTAGGCACAGATACGCAGTATTTT
d_gene: .; abundance: .; j_gene: TRBJ2-7; v_gene: TRBV12-5; CDR3aa: CASGLVGSRDEQYF; CDR3nt: TGTGCTAGTGGTTTGGTTGGGTCGAGGGACGAGCAGTACTTC
d_gene: .; abundance: .; j_gene: TRBJ2-7; v_gene: TRBV6-1; CDR3aa: CASSPRGTSLSEEYF; CDR3nt: TGTGCCAGCAGTCCCCGGGGGACATCCCTTTCGGAGGAGTACTTC
d_gene: .; abundance: .; j_gene: TRBJ1-5; v_gene: TRBV7-8; CDR3aa: CASSLIGSNQPQHF; CDR3nt: TGTGCCAGCAGCTTAATAGGAAGCAATCAGCCCCAGCATTTT
d_gene: TRBD2; abundance: once; j_gene: TRBJ2-3; v_gene: TRBV7-9; CDR3aa: CASSPSFSGTRRDTQYF; CDR3nt: TGTGCCAGCAGCCCATCCTTTTCCGGGACTAGGAGAGATACGCAGTATTTT
d_gene: .; abundance: .; j_gene: TRBJ2-7; v_gene: TRBV20-1; CDR3aa: CSARIRGPYEQYF; CDR3nt: TGCAGTGCTAGAATCAGGGGCCCCTACGAGCAGTACTTC
d_gene: .; abundance: .; j_gene: TRBJ1-1; v_gene: TRBV11-3; CDR3aa: CASSFVSFGSEAFF; CDR3nt: TGTGCCAGCAGCTTTGTCTCTTTCGGCTCTGAAGCTTTCTTT
d_gene: .; abundance: .; j_gene: TRBJ2-1; v_gene: TRBV15; CDR3aa: CATSSRNRDSYNEQFF; CDR3nt: TGTGCCACCAGCTCCCGGAACAGGGACTCCTACAATGAGCAGTTCTTC
d_gene: .; abundance: .; j_gene: TRBJ2-7; v_gene: TRBV4-3; CDR3aa: CASSQGLFFDEQYF; CDR3nt: TGCGCCAGCAGCCAAGGCCTCTTTTTCGACGAGCAGTACTTC
d_gene: TRBD1; abundance: many; j_gene: TRBJ2-7; v_gene: TRBV6-2/TRBV6-3; CDR3aa: CASSYSTGGYEQYF; CDR3nt: TGTGCCAGCAGTTACTCGACAGGGGGCTACGAGCAGTACTTC
d_gene: .; abundance: few; j_gene: TRBJ2-7; v_gene: TRBV11-3; CDR3aa: CASSPRQSEQYF; CDR3nt: TGTGCCAGCAGCCCCCGACAGTCCGAGCAGTACTTC
d_gene: .; abundance: .; j_gene: TRBJ2-1; v_gene: TRBV24-1; CDR3aa: CATSDPTETDEQFF; CDR3nt: TGTGCCACCAGTGACCCCACCGAGACCGATGAGCAGTTCTTC